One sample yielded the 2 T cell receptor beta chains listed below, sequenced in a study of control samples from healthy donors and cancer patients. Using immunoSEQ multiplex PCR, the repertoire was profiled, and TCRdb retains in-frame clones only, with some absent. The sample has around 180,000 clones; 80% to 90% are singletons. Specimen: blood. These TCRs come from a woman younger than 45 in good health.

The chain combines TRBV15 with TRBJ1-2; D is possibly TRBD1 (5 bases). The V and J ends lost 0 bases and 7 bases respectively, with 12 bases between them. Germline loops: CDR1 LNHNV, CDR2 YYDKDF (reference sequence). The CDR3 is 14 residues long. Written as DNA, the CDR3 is TGTGCCACCAGCAGAGATATGGGGGTTTCTGGCTACACCTTC. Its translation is CATSRDMGVSGYTF.

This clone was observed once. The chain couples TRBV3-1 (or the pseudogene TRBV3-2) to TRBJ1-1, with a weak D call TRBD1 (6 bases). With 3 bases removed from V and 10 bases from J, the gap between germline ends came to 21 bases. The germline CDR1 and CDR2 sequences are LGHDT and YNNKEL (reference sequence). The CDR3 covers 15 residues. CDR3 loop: CASSQIDRRVSVAFF. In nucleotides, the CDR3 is TGTGCCAGCAGCCAGATAGACAGGCGCGTATCTGTAGCTTTCTTT.